The sequence of this T cell receptor (beta chain) was determined in a study of CD8 T cells in ankylosing spondylitis. Study-wide points: Before this, some motif variants had been reported in reactive arthritis synovial fluid and blood. Within matched ankylosing spondylitis synovial fluid, disease-linked clones were reportedly significantly enriched. Typical of ankylosing spondylitis blood, it appeared, was a TCR beta motif of roughly eight highly homologous variants.

Quantitative 5'-RACE with molecular barcodes produced the TCR beta libraries. TCRdb processed the 5' RACE reads anew with MiXCR; each CDR3 protein has one entry. The repertoire holds some 800,000 distinct CDR3 sequences, with about 12% as singletons. For this clonotype: Its antigen is currently unknown.

Trimming removed 5 bases at V and 9 bases at J, with 11 bases between. Germline V gives CDR1 MNHEY, CDR2 SVGEGT. The CDR3 runs to 12 residues. The specimen was blood, either unsorted or a sorted T cell fraction (not recorded which). This receptor was identified in a male donor with ankylosing spondylitis. The J gene is TRBJ2-1, the V gene TRBV6-2 or TRBV6-3; D assignment may be TRBD1 or TRBD2 (5 bases each). The CDR3 region is CASSSRDGEQFF. The CDR3 DNA sequence: TGTGCCAGCAGTAGCCGGGACGGTGAGCAGTTCTTC.